The 5 T cell receptor beta chains presented below share a single source sample, sequenced in a study of cytomegalovirus exposure and HLA in healthy donors. With 60 Vbeta and 13 Jbeta primers, the PCR was carried out. Some clones are missing from TCRdb's copy, which holds only in-frame ones; the method was immunoSEQ multiplex PCR. The sample yields a few hundred thousand clones, 80% to 90% seen once. Sequences were obtained from PBMCs. The receptors here all came from a man aged 30 to 39 in good health and CMV-seronegative.

The V and J genes are TRBV7-3 and TRBJ1-2; D is perhaps TRBD1 (5 bases). The V end lost 1 base, the J end lost 1 base, and 10 bases lay between the germline ends. The CDR3 loop spans 15 amino acids. The germline gives CDR1 SGHTA, CDR2 FQGTGA. CDR3 sequence reads: CASSLKDIFNYGYTF. In DNA form, the CDR3 reads TGTGCCAGCAGCTTAAAGGACATTTTTAACTATGGCTACACCTTC.

This clone has more than one count but fewer than ten. This sequence joins TRBV11-2 and TRBJ1-4; tentatively, D is TRBD1 (5 bases). The CDR3 length is 15 residues. Deletions cut 3 bases from V and 8 bases from J, with 16 bases between. Germline CDR1 is SGHAT and CDR2 is FQNNGV. CDR3 residues: CASSFNSGVGEKLFF. CDR3 nucleotides: TGTGCCAGCAGCTTTAATTCGGGGGTAGGGGAAAAACTGTTTTTT.

The CDR3 nucleotides read TGTGCCAGCAGCCGGGGCGGGACGGCCGTCGACGAGCAGTACTTC. Its translation is CASSRGGTAVDEQYF. The chain employs TRBV7-9 and TRBJ2-7, with D possibly matching TRBD2 (6 bases). CDR1 and CDR2 from the germline V gene are SEHNR and FQNEAQ (reference sequence). V was shortened by 5 bases and J by 5 bases, with 19 bases between the two germline ends. The CDR3 spans 15 residues.

J is TRBJ2-7 and V is TRBV6-5, with TRBD1 matching over 8 bases. The V and J ends lost 6 bases and 1 base, in that order; junction bases with no gene match: 5. Germline V CDR1 and CDR2: MNHEY, SVGAGI. CDR3 length: 14 amino acids. The CDR3 region is CASSSGTGSYEQYF. The DNA of the CDR3 is TGTGCCAGCAGCTCCGGGACAGGTTCCTACGAGCAGTACTTC.

The V call is TRBV2, the J call TRBJ2-7; TRBD1 might be the D (6 bases). The germline gives CDR1 SNHLY, CDR2 FYNNEI. This CDR3 comprises 14 residues. V was clipped by 7 bases and J by 0 bases, with 13 bases between them. The CDR3 sequence is CASTAQGISYEQYF. Written as DNA, the CDR3 is TGTGCCAGCACCGCACAGGGCATCTCCTACGAGCAGTACTTC.